Detailed here is one T cell receptor (beta chain). Its specificity is unknown. The data were obtained in a study of shared clonotypes between healthy human individuals. Assay used: immunoSEQ multiplex PCR; TCRdb lists only in-frame clones, some missing. The repertoire holds a few hundred thousand clones, 79% seen once, with approximately 12% in the top ten. HIV-negative, healthy adults without recent acute infections or vaccinations were the donors. The donors, all of them Caucasian adults, lived in Nashville, Tennessee. The CDR3 sequence is 19 residues long. V was clipped by 4 bases and J by 10 bases; unmatched bases: 19. Germline CDR1 and CDR2: MGHRA and YSYEKL. Findings and limits, study-wide: The genetic and exposure-history diversity represented was limited by few donors.

The receptor was isolated from a woman aged 40 to 55 in good health. Some clones in this sample may be carry-over from other donors' samples. V gene TRBV4-1 combines with J gene TRBJ1-6; 10 bases are a match to TRBD1. Source material: PBMCs. Here the CDR3 DNA reads TGCGCCAGCAGCCTATTCTGGACCGGGACAGGGGTTTCGGGATCACCCCTCCACTTT. Amino acids: CASSLFWTGTGVSGSPLHF.